The source of this T cell receptor beta chain is a study of T cell responses to AZD1222 COVID-19 vaccine. Findings of the study overall: With dominance at 160-218 and 743-854, vaccine-associated CD4 TCRs spanned spike. Among the donors, most were white British and more were female, and clonal diversity was possibly underestimated. Reportedly, nearly half of unique spike TCRs recognized epitopes outside B.1.351/B.1.1.7 mutations.

Germline lookup yields CDR1 LGHDT and CDR2 YNNKEL (reference sequence). The length of the CDR3 is 15 residues. The V and J ends lost 2 bases and 4 bases respectively, with 11 bases between them. Sequencing used immunoSEQ multiplex PCR; TCRdb keeps in-frame clones, though not all of them. This sample carries approximately 42,000 clones, around 88% of them seen once, and the ten largest clones take roughly 25%. Concerning this clone: Its antigen is unknown.

The chain recombines TRBV3-1 (or the pseudogene TRBV3-2) with TRBJ1-4, with D hard to call. The sample here was peripheral blood, taken 28 days after the second AZD1222 dose. This clonotype was sampled from an adult who received the AZD1222 COVID-19 vaccine. CDR3 loop: CASSQFITVNEKLFF. CDR3 DNA sequence: TGTGCCAGCAGCCAATTCATAACGGTTAATGAAAAACTGTTTTTT.